Listed here are 23 T cell receptor beta chains from one sample, sequenced in a study of Ad26.COV2.S vaccination and SARS-CoV-2 variants. Data came from immunoSEQ multiplex PCR; TCRdb stores just in-frame clones and leaves some out. The sample includes 300,000 to 400,000 clones, over 75% of them seen just once. Documented treatment: around 19 received Ad26.COV2.S at low or high dose, single or two shots; about 5 received placebo; per-sample allocation not given. On day 63 after the first injection, vaccine and placebo recipients gave samples. Sample: peripheral blood, taken in a trial of Ad26.COV2.S vaccine versus placebo. These receptors originate from a person between 18 and 60 years old who received the Ad26.COV2.S COVID-19 vaccine or a placebo.

This chain joins TRBV15 and TRBJ2-2; no definite D call. Trimming took off 0 bases at V and 1 base at J, with 6 bases between the two ends. CDR3 size: 15 residues. Germline V gives CDR1 LNHNV, CDR2 YYDKDF (reference sequence). CDR3 nucleotides: TGTGCCACCAGCAGAGATAAAGGGAACACCGGGGAGCTGTTTTTT. Encoded protein: CATSRDKGNTGELFF.

This rearrangement joins TRBV9 to TRBJ1-1; TRBD1 agrees at 7 bases. The V gene end was trimmed by 6 bases and the J gene end by 7 bases; junction bases not matched to a gene: 9. Germline CDR1 SGDLS, CDR2 YYNGEE. CDR3 length: 13 residues. In nucleotides, the CDR3 is TGTGCCAGCAACAACAGGGGCGGGGGTGAAGCTTTCTTT. This translates into CASNNRGGGEAFF.

This clone was detected a few times. The V gene is TRBV28, the J gene TRBJ1-5; 7 nucleotides align to TRBD1. CDR3 length: 13 amino acids. The V gene end was trimmed by 7 bases and the J gene end by 7 bases; junction bases not matched to a gene: 7. CDR1 MDHEN and CDR2 SYDVKM come from the germline V gene. The CDR3 DNA sequence: TGTGCCAGCACCCCAGGGGGAGGACAGCCCCAGCATTTT. Its translation is CASTPGGGQPQHF.

V usage is TRBV12-5 and J usage is TRBJ2-7; no clear D gene. Germline lookup yields CDR1 LGHNT and CDR2 FRNRAP. This CDR3 is built from 13 residues. Trimming stripped 1 base from V and 0 bases from J, with 4 bases between. This chain's CDR3 is CASGLGVSYEQYF. The CDR3 DNA reads as TGTGCTAGTGGTTTGGGGGTCTCCTACGAGCAGTACTTC.

J is TRBJ1-1 and V is TRBV21-1; the DNA was not compared with TRBD1, the D call given in the table. TRBV21-1 counts as a pseudogene. The CDR3 consists of 15 residues. This CDR3 reads CASSLGQYMNTEAFF. CDR3 nucleotides: TGTGCCAGCAGCCTGGGACAGTACATGAACACTGAAGCTTTCTTT.

This chain joins TRBV3-1 (or the pseudogene TRBV3-2) and TRBJ1-1; the D gene is possibly TRBD1 (5 bases). The CDR3 is 14 amino acids. The ends were cut back, 4 bases at V and 5 bases at J, with 14 bases in the middle. Per germline, CDR1 LGHDT and CDR2 YNNKEL (reference sequence). Here the CDR3 reads CASSLNPGWTEAFF. The CDR3 DNA sequence: TGTGCCAGCAGCCTAAACCCAGGGTGGACTGAAGCTTTCTTT.

V is TRBV5-6 and J is TRBJ2-3; no firm D call. Germline CDR1 is SGHDT and CDR2 is YYEEEE. Trimming shortened V by 4 bases and J by 2 bases, and 5 bases separated the two germline ends. The CDR3 totals 12 residues. In nucleotides, the CDR3 is TGTGCCAGCAGCCGTCCCACAGATACGCAGTATTTT. This translates into CASSRPTDTQYF.

The J gene is TRBJ1-1, the V gene TRBV11-2, with D tentatively TRBD1 (6 bases). Trimming stripped 1 base from V and 3 bases from J, with 15 bases between. This CDR3 spans 16 amino acids. Germline V gives CDR1 SGHAT, CDR2 FQNNGV. The CDR3: CASSLVLQGLDTEAFF. DNA of the CDR3: TGTGCCAGCAGCTTAGTTCTGCAGGGGTTGGACACTGAAGCTTTCTTT. Based on the CDR3 plus reference TRBV11-2 and TRBJ1-1, the full variable domain is EAGVAQSPRYKIIEKRQSVAFWCNPISGHATLYWYQQILGQGPKLLIQFQNNGVVDDSQLPKDRFSAERLKGVDSTLKIQPAKLEDSAVYLCASSLVLQGLDTEAFFGQGTRLTVV.

The V and J genes are TRBV24-1 and TRBJ2-3, with D tentatively TRBD2 (6 bases). The CDR3 covers 17 residues. Germline CDR1 and CDR2: KGHDR and SFDVKD. The V gene lost 4 bases and the J gene lost 1 base, with 17 bases spanning the gap. CDR3 nucleotide sequence: TGTGCCACCAGTGACGCAAGGGCGCCGGGGGGCACAGATACGCAGTATTTT. Amino acids: CATSDARAPGGTDTQYF.

The chain recombines TRBV4-1 with TRBJ1-5, with D hard to call. Germline V gives CDR1 MGHRA, CDR2 YSYEKL. The CDR3 runs to 15 residues. V lost 0 bases to trimming and J lost 4 bases, with 10 bases between them. The CDR3 DNA reads TGCGCCAGCAGCCAAGAACGGCTAGGAAATCAGCCCCAGCATTTT. Its protein product is CASSQERLGNQPQHF.

The chain has TRBV30 and TRBJ1-5; a possible D gene is TRBD1 (6 bases). The length of the CDR3 is 15 residues. In germline, CDR1 is GTSNPN, CDR2 SVGIG (reference sequence). Between the trimmed V and J ends, which lost 0 bases and 7 bases, there was a span of 16 bases. The CDR3 here is CAWSVEQGSGQPQHF. DNA of the CDR3: TGTGCCTGGAGTGTAGAACAGGGTTCGGGGCAGCCCCAGCATTTT.

This clone was seen a handful of times. The rearrangement links TRBV3-1 (or the pseudogene TRBV3-2) to TRBJ1-5; a possible D gene is TRBD1 (6 bases). The V end lost 1 base, the J end lost 4 bases, and 14 bases lay between the germline ends. This CDR3 region has 16 residues. Germline V lookup: CDR1 LGHDT, CDR2 YNNKEL (reference sequence). CDR3 sequence: CASSQGWGQSNQPQHF. The CDR3 DNA reads as TGTGCCAGCAGCCAAGGGTGGGGGCAGTCTAATCAGCCCCAGCATTTT.

The chain employs TRBV12-5 and TRBJ1-4; possible D gene TRBD1, 6 bases. The CDR3 spans 17 residues. Trimming shortened V by 3 bases and J by 3 bases, and 17 bases separated the two germline ends. The germline V gene has CDR1 LGHNT and CDR2 FRNRAP. As DNA, the CDR3 is TGTGCTAGTGGTTTTGGTACAGGGAGCGTGCCTAATGAAAAACTGTTTTTT. This encodes CASGFGTGSVPNEKLFF.

This clone has more than one count but fewer than ten. The V call is TRBV13, the J call TRBJ1-6; maybe TRBD1 (5 bases). The CDR3 is 16 residues long. Germline V gene data show CDR1 as PRHDT and CDR2 as FYEKMQ (reference sequence). Deletions cut 3 bases from V and 8 bases from J, with 17 bases between. The CDR3 DNA is TGTGCCAGCAGCTTCCAGGGAGAACGGGGAGATTCACCCCTCCACTTT. As protein: CASSFQGERGDSPLHF.

The V gene is TRBV7-8, the J gene TRBJ2-3; D possibly corresponds to TRBD1 (5 bases). The CDR3 has 15 amino acids. Deletions cut 1 base from V and 2 bases from J, with 10 bases between. Germline V gives CDR1 SGHVS, CDR2 FQNEAQ. CDR3 nucleotides: TGTGCCAGCAGCTTAGGACAGACCCCCACAGATACGCAGTATTTT. As protein: CASSLGQTPTDTQYF.

This clone was observed a single time. The chain recombines TRBV7-3 with TRBJ2-1, with a weak D call TRBD2 (7 bases). Trimming cost V 5 bases and J 10 bases, with 15 bases left between them. Germline CDR1 is SGHTA and CDR2 is FQGTGA. This CDR3 contains 13 residues. CDR3 nucleotides: TGTGCCAGCAGCGAAGGGGGAGGGCCCGAGCAGTTCTTC. Translated, it gives CASSEGGGPEQFF. Full variable domain (missing parts from reference TRBV7-3 and TRBJ2-1): GAGVSQTPSNKVTEKGKYVELRCDPISGHTALYWYRQSLGQGPEFLIYFQGTGAADDSGLPNDRFFAVRPEGSVSTLKIQRTERGDSAVYLCASSEGGGPEQFFGPGTRLTVL.

The chain links TRBV5-1 to TRBJ2-5; D remains ambiguous. Trimming shortened V by 0 bases and J by 1 base, and 7 bases separated the two germline ends. In germline, CDR1 is SGHRS, CDR2 YFSETQ. CDR3 length equals 14 residues. In nucleotides, the CDR3 is TGCGCCAGCAGCTTGGCCCAGGTCCAAGAGACCCAGTACTTC. Residues: CASSLAQVQETQYF.

The gene calls are TRBV27 and TRBJ2-1; 7 bases fit TRBD1. CDR3 length equals 15 residues. After removal of 7 bases from V and 2 bases from J, the junction contained 8 bases not matched to a gene. Germline loops: CDR1 MNHEY, CDR2 SMNVEV (reference sequence). The DNA for the CDR3 is TGTGCCAGCACTTCGGGACAGCCTCCCTACAATGAGCAGTTCTTC. The encoded protein is CASTSGQPPYNEQFF.

The chain is built from TRBV19 and TRBJ2-3; D remains unclear. Trimming stripped 5 bases from V and 1 base from J, with 7 bases between. The germline V gene encodes CDR1 LNHDA and CDR2 SQIVND (reference sequence). The CDR3 has 13 amino acids. The CDR3 region is CASSVPGTDTQYF. The CDR3 coding sequence is TGTGCCAGTAGTGTTCCCGGCACAGATACGCAGTATTTT. Looking up the rest from reference TRBV19 and TRBJ2-3 gives the full variable domain: DGGITQSPKYLFRKEGQNVTLSCEQNLNHDAMYWYRQDPGQGLRLIYYSQIVNDFQKGDIAEGYSVSREKKESFPLTVTSAQKNPTAFYLCASSVPGTDTQYFGPGTRLTVL.

This chain links TRBV3-1 (or the pseudogene TRBV3-2) with TRBJ2-1; TRBD1 matches at 8 bases. The CDR3 contains 15 residues. Looked up from germline, CDR1 is LGHDT and CDR2 is YNNKEL (reference sequence). With V trimmed by 5 bases and J by 6 bases, 9 bases remained unmatched. CDR3 sequence (DNA): TGTGCCAGCAGCGACACCGGGACAGGCCTCAATGAGCAGTTCTTC. Protein sequence: CASSDTGTGLNEQFF.

The chain's CDR3 is CASSRQGTGELFF. In nucleotides, the CDR3 is TGTGCCAGCAGCCGCCAGGGCACCGGGGAGCTGTTTTTT. The chain employs TRBV3-1 (or the pseudogene TRBV3-2) and TRBJ2-2; D is possibly TRBD1 (5 bases). CDR1 and CDR2 (germline): LGHDT, YNNKEL (reference sequence). V was clipped by 4 bases and J by 4 bases, with 7 bases between them. The CDR3 sequence is 13 residues long.

This chain uses TRBV15 with TRBJ1-4, with D maybe TRBD1 (5 bases). V was shortened by 2 bases and J by 3 bases, with 10 bases between the two germline ends. From germline, CDR1 is LNHNV and CDR2 YYDKDF (reference sequence). There are 15 residues in the CDR3. The chain's CDR3 is CATSRTTAANEKLFF. The CDR3 region has the DNA TGTGCCACCAGCAGAACGACAGCAGCTAATGAAAAACTGTTTTTT.

The rearrangement uses TRBV4-1 and TRBJ1-1, with 9 bases fitting TRBD1. V shed 0 bases, J shed 6 bases, and the junction held 5 bases outside the gene matches. Germline loops: CDR1 MGHRA, CDR2 YSYEKL. This CDR3 spans 15 amino acids. CDR3 amino acids: CASSQDGTGGPEAFF. The CDR3 DNA sequence: TGCGCCAGCAGCCAAGACGGTACAGGGGGCCCTGAAGCTTTCTTT.